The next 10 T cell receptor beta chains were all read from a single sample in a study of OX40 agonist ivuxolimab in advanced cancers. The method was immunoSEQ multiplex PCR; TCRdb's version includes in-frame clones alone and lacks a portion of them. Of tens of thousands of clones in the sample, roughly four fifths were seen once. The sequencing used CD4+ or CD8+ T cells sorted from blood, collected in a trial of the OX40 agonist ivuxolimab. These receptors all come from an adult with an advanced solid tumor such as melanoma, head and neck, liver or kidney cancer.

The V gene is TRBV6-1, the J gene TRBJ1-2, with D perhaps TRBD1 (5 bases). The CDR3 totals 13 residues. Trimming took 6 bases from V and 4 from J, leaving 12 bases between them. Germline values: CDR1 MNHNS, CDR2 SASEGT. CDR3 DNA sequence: TGTGCCAGCAGACTAGAAGGGGCCTATGGCTACACCTTC. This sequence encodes CASRLEGAYGYTF.

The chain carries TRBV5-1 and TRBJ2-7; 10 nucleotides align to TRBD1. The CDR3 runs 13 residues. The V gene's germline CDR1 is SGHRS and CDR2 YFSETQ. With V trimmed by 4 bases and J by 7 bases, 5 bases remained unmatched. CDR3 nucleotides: TGCGCCAGCAGCGCCGGGACAGGGGATGAGCAGTACTTC. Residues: CASSAGTGDEQYF.

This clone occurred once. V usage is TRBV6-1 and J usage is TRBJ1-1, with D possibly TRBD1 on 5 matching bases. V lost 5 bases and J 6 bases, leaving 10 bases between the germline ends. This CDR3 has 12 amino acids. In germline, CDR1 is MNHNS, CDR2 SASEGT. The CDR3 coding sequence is TGTGCCAGCAGTTTAGGGGCGCCTGAAGCTTTCTTT. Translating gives CASSLGAPEAFF.

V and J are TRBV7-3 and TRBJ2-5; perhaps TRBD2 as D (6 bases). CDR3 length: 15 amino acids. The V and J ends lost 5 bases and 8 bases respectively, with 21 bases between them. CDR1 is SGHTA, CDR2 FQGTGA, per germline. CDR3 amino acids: CASSPNDRDSATQYF. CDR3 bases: TGTGCCAGCAGCCCAAACGACCGGGACTCCGCTACCCAGTACTTC.

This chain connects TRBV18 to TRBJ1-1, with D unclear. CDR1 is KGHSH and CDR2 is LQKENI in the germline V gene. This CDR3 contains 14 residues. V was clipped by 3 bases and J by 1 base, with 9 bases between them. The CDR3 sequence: CASSPRVGNTEAFF. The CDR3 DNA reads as TGTGCCAGCTCACCCCGGGTGGGGAACACTGAAGCTTTCTTT.

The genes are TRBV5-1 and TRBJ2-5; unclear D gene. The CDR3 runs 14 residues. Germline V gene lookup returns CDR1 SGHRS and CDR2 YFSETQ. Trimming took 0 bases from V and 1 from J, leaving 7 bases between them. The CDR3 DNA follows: TGCGCCAGCAGCTTGGGAGGCAGCCAAGAGACCCAGTACTTC. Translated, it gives CASSLGGSQETQYF.

The CDR3 sequence is CASSLAGTRSGNTIYF. The CDR3 DNA is TGTGCCAGCAGCTTAGCGGGGACGCGCTCTGGAAACACCATATATTTT. The V call is TRBV7-2, the J call TRBJ1-3; TRBD1 might be the D (5 bases). Germline loops: CDR1 SGHTA, CDR2 FQGNSA. The CDR3 has 16 residues. Trimming stripped 0 bases from V and 0 bases from J, with 9 bases between. Using reference TRBV7-2 and TRBJ1-3 for the parts outside the CDR3, the full variable domain is GAGVSQSPSNKVTEKGKDVELRCDPISGHTALYWYRQSLGQGLEFLIYFQGNSAPDKSGLPSDRFSAERTGGSVSTLTIQRTQQEDSAVYLCASSLAGTRSGNTIYFGEGSWLTVV.

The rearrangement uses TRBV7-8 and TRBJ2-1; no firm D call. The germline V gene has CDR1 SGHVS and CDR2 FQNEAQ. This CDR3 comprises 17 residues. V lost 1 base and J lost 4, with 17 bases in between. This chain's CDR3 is CASSLGGAPETYNEQFF. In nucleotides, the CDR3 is TGTGCCAGCAGCTTAGGTGGCGCTCCAGAGACTTACAATGAGCAGTTCTTC.

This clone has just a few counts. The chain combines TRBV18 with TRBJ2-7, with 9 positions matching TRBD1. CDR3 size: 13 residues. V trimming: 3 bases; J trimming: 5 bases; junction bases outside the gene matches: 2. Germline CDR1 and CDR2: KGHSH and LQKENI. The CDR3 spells CASSPRQGDEQYF. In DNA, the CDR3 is TGTGCCAGCTCACCCAGACAGGGGGACGAGCAGTACTTC.

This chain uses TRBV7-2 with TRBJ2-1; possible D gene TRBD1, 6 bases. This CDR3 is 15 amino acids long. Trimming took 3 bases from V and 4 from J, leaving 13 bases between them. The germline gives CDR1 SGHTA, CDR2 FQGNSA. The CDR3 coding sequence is TGTGCCAGCAGCTTCTACAGGGTTGTATACAATGAGCAGTTCTTC. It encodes CASSFYRVVYNEQFF.